This T cell receptor (beta chain) comes out of a study of blood T cell repertoires in COVID-19. Overall study context: Samples representing acute and convalescent COVID-19 were sourced from the United States, Italy and Spain. PBMCs, B-cell-depleted T cells, or T cells were the source of the cDNA or gDNA that made up the material.

There are 16 residues in the CDR3. Trimming took off 3 bases at V and 0 bases at J, with 13 bases between the two ends. The germline V gene has CDR1 SEHNR and CDR2 FQNEAQ (reference sequence). TCRdb's table, derived via immunoSEQ multiplex PCR, lists solely in-frame clones and lacks some. The sample has about 170,000 clones; approximately 92% are singletons. This clonotype was sampled from a woman in her forties or fifties with acute or convalescent COVID-19. This chain links TRBV7-9 with TRBJ2-3; D is possibly TRBD1 (6 bases). Sequencing was carried out using peripheral blood. As DNA, the CDR3 is TGTGCCAGCAGCTTCGGCAGGGGCTCGAGCACAGATACGCAGTATTTT. The encoded protein is CASSFGRGSSTDTQYF.